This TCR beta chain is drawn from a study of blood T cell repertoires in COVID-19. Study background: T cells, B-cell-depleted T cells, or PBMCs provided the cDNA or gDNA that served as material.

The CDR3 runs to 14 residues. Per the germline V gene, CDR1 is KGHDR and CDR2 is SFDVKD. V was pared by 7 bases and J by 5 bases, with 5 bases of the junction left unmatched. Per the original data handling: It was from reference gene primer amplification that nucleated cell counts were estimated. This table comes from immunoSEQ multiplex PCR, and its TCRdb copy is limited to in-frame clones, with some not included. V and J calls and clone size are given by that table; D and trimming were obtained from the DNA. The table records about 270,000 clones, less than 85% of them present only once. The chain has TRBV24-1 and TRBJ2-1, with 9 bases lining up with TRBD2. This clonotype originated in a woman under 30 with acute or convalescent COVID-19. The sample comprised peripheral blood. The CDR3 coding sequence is TGTGCCACCAGAGCTAGCGGGAAAAACAATGAGCAGTTCTTC. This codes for CATRASGKNNEQFF.